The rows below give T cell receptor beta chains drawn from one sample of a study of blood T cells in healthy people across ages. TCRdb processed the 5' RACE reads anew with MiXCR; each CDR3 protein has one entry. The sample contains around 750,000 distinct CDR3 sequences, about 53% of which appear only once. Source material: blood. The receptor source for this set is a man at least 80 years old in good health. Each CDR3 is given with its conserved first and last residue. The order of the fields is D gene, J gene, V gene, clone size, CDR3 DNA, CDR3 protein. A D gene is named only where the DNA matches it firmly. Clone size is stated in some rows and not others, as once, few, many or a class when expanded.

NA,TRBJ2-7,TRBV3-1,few,TGTGCCAGTCGGAAAGGGGAAAGCTCCTACGAGCAGTACTTC,CASRKGESSYEQYF
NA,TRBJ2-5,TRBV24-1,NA,TGTGCCACCAGTGATTCCCTGGGAGTGACCCAGTACTTC,CATSDSLGVTQYF
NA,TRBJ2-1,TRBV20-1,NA,TGCAGTGCTAGAGATCCAAACAGGCATAACTCCTACAATGAGCAGTTCTTC,CSARDPNRHNSYNEQFF
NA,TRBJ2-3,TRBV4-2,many,TGTGCCAGCAGCCCGGGGTCCTTAAGCGCGACGAGCACAGATACGCAGTATTTT,CASSPGSLSATSTDTQYF
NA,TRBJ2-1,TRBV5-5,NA,TGTGCCAGCAGCTTGCAACGGGTTCGGCGGGCAGACAATGAGCAGTTCTTC,CASSLQRVRRADNEQFF
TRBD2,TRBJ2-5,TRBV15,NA,TGTGCCACCAGCAGTTCGACTAGCGGCCAAGAGACCCAGTACTTC,CATSSSTSGQETQYF
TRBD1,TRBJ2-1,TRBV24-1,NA,TGTGCCACCAGTGGGACCGGGACAGGGTCCTACAATGAGCAGTTCTTC,CATSGTGTGSYNEQFF
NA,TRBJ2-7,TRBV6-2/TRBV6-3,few,TGTGCCAGCAGTTACTCCGGGACGGAGGCCTACGAGCAGTACTTC,CASSYSGTEAYEQYF
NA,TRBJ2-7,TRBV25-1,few,TGTGCCAGCACCCGTACAGCACCATTATACGAGCAGTACTTC,CASTRTAPLYEQYF
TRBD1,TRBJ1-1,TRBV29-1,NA,TGCAGCGTGCCCGGGACAGGCGGGATGAACACTGAAGCTTTCTTT,CSVPGTGGMNTEAFF
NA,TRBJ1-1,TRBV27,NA,TGTGCCAGACCTGACAAGTCGACCAACACTGAAGCTTTCTTT,CARPDKSTNTEAFF